This T cell receptor (beta chain) emerged from a study of blood T cell repertoires in COVID-19. As for the study in general: Donors in the United States, Italy and Spain gave samples during acute or convalescent COVID-19. Nucleic acid was either cDNA or gDNA, and it came from T cells, B-cell-depleted T cells, or PBMCs.

This clone was counted only a few times. Authors' processing steps: Researchers report that nucleated cell counts were estimated from reference gene primer amplification. The repertoire was sequenced with immunoSEQ multiplex PCR; TCRdb's copy has only in-frame clones and lacks some. The D gene and trimming were derived from the DNA, and the V and J assignments and clone size from that table. Among around 140,000 clones listed, under 90% were seen once. The length of the CDR3 is 14 residues. Germline V lookup: CDR1 MNHEY, CDR2 SMNVEV (reference sequence). The V and J ends lost 8 bases and 0 bases respectively, with 11 bases between them.

The receptor's source is a woman aged 55-70 years with active or convalescent COVID-19. The chain combines TRBV27 with TRBJ1-3; D not resolved. The source material was peripheral blood. The CDR3 region is CASPGNFSGNTIYF. As DNA, the CDR3 is TGTGCCAGCCCCGGGAATTTCTCTGGAAACACCATATATTTT.